These 9 T cell receptor beta chains came from one sample sequenced in a study of T cells after yellow fever vaccination. In TCRdb, the 5' RACE reads were re-called with MiXCR into one record per CDR3 protein. The sample has roughly 32,000 distinct CDR3 sequences, over 9.5% seen once. The sample was PBMCs, either bulk or a sorted T-cell subset (CD4+, CD8+, memory, or dextramer-sorted; not recorded which), taken less than 16 days after the first yellow fever vaccination. These receptors were collected from a man aged 18 to 30 who received the YFV17D yellow fever vaccine.

This clonotype occurred many times. The chain recombines TRBV7-2 with TRBJ2-3, with 10 bases aligning to TRBD2. This CDR3 is 16 amino acids long. Germline CDR1 SGHTA, CDR2 FQGNSA. V dropped 1 base and J dropped 2; count of bases not matched to a gene: 3. CDR3 bases: TGTGCCAGCAGCTTAGGAAGCGGGGGGGTCACAGATACGCAGTATTTT. Its translation: CASSLGSGGVTDTQYF. Variable domain in full (rest from reference TRBV7-2 and TRBJ2-3): GAGVSQSPSNKVTEKGKDVELRCDPISGHTALYWYRQSLGQGLEFLIYFQGNSAPDKSGLPSDRFSAERTGGSVSTLTIQRTQQEDSAVYLCASSLGSGGVTDTQYFGPGTRLTVL.

This clonotype was picked up many times. This chain joins TRBV11-2 and TRBJ1-3, with 11 bases lining up with TRBD1. The V gene's germline CDR1 is SGHAT and CDR2 FQNNGV. This CDR3 region has 20 residues. Trimming removed 5 bases from V and 0 bases from J; junction bases left unmatched: 15. CDR3 amino acids: CASSRARTGGNLNSGNTIYF. CDR3 in DNA: TGTGCCAGCAGCCGAGCACGGACAGGGGGCAATCTTAACTCTGGAAACACCATATATTTT.

This clonotype was found many times. J is TRBJ2-5 and V is TRBV6-2 or TRBV6-3; D is uncertain. Germline values: CDR1 MNHEY, CDR2 SVGEGT. The CDR3 consists of 14 residues. V lost 6 bases, J lost 1 base, and 12 bases lay in between. Here the CDR3 reads CASRRLTSQETQYF. DNA for the CDR3: TGTGCCAGCAGACGACTCACCAGCCAAGAGACCCAGTACTTC.

This clonotype has a count of ten or more. The rearrangement uses TRBV5-1 and TRBJ2-3; weak D call: TRBD2 (6 bases). Germline V gene lookup returns CDR1 SGHRS and CDR2 YFSETQ. Between the trimmed V and J ends, which lost 1 base and 6 bases, there was a span of 15 bases. The CDR3 is 15 residues long. This CDR3 reads CASSLWFGGGDTQYF. The DNA for the CDR3 is TGCGCCAGCAGCTTGTGGTTCGGGGGTGGGGATACGCAGTATTTT.

This clonotype was recorded many times. The J gene is TRBJ2-1, the V gene TRBV15; D unresolved. The germline gives CDR1 LNHNV, CDR2 YYDKDF (reference sequence). This CDR3 has 11 residues. Between the trimmed V and J ends, which lost 1 base and 13 bases, there was a span of 8 bases. CDR3 in amino acids: CATSRGSVQFF. The CDR3, as DNA: TGTGCCACCAGCAGAGGCTCCGTTCAGTTCTTC.

This clonotype was recorded many times. The J gene is TRBJ2-1, the V gene TRBV9; possibly TRBD2 for D (7 bases). The germline V gene encodes CDR1 SGDLS and CDR2 YYNGEE. This CDR3 comprises 15 residues. V gave up 4 bases and J gave up 3 bases, with 14 bases separating them. CDR3: CASSPGGPLYNEQFF. In DNA, the CDR3 is TGTGCCAGCAGCCCGGGGGGCCCTCTCTACAATGAGCAGTTCTTC.

This clonotype was counted ten times or more. V gene TRBV7-2 combines with J gene TRBJ2-6; D ambiguous. CDR1 SGHTA and CDR2 FQGNSA come from the germline V gene. Trimming shortened V by 5 bases and J by 1 base, and 6 bases separated the two germline ends. CDR3 length: 14 amino acids. The CDR3 DNA reads as TGTGCCAGCAGCGAACTATCTGGGGCCAACGTCCTGACTTTC. Its translation is CASSELSGANVLTF.

This clonotype was picked up many times. This sequence joins TRBV10-3 and TRBJ1-5; D is uncertain. The CDR3 extends over 16 amino acids. CDR1 is ENHRY and CDR2 is SYGVKD in the germline V gene. Trimming removed 0 bases from V and 7 bases from J, with 16 bases in between. CDR3 nucleotide sequence: TGTGCCATCAGTGAGTCGCCTTTAGGGTTTTTCCAGCCCCAGCATTTT. Residues: CAISESPLGFFQPQHF.

The table lists this clonotype with many counts. The CDR3: CASSLHENTEAFF. The DNA of the CDR3 is TGTGCCAGCAGTCTACATGAGAACACTGAAGCTTTCTTT. The chain has TRBV6-2 or TRBV6-3 and TRBJ1-1; no definite D call. Germline V gene data show CDR1 as MNHEY and CDR2 as SVGEGT. The CDR3 is made up of 13 amino acids. The ends were cut back, 5 bases at V and 1 base at J, with 8 bases in the middle.